This T cell receptor (beta chain) is drawn from a study of STAT5B mutations in CD4+ large granular lymphocyte leukemia. Comments on this clone: Its antigen is undetermined.

Findings and caveats of the study: No patients shared main leukemic clonotypes, though approximately 26% appeared at low frequency elsewhere.

The survey-level immunoSEQ assay was used. In the authors' workflow: Lowest detectable productive clonotype frequency was 2.59 x 10-5. The data were produced by immunoSEQ multiplex PCR, yet TCRdb's version contains in-frame clones alone and is incomplete. D and trimming were read from the DNA, whereas the V and J calls and clone size are those reported in that table. The sample comprises roughly 21,000 clones, approximately 70% of which are singletons, and about 29% rests with the top ten. The material sequenced was CD4+ T cells from blood buffy coats. This TCR was sampled from a human donor in good health.

CDR3 sequence reads: CASSVTGTSQETQYF. The CDR3 DNA follows: TGTGCCAGCAGTGTGACCGGGACTAGCCAAGAGACCCAGTACTTC. The gene calls are TRBV2 and TRBJ2-5, with TRBD2 identical over 8 bases. V lost 4 bases and J lost 1; bases outside the gene matches: 5. Germline V gene data show CDR1 as SNHLY and CDR2 as FYNNEI. The CDR3 covers 15 residues.